This entry lists 19 T cell receptor beta chains sequenced from one sample in a study of molecular identifiers for immune sequencing clone quantification. TCRdb re-analysed the PCR reads in MiXCR, keeping a single row per CDR3 protein. The sample shows approximately 41,000 distinct CDR3 sequences, less than 20% of them seen only once. Sequenced sample: naive CD8+ T cells from blood, with Jurkat cell RNA spiked in. The sample's subset: FACS-sorted CD8+CD4-CCR7+CD45RA+ naive T cells. The receptor set was obtained from a human donor in good health. Some libraries in this study had Jurkat cell RNA spiked in.

The V gene is TRBV30, the J gene TRBJ2-1; D may be TRBD2 (5 bases). The CDR3 consists of 13 residues. Deletions cut 3 bases from V and 4 bases from J, with 10 bases between. Germline V lookup: CDR1 GTSNPN, CDR2 SVGIG (reference sequence). CDR3 sequence reads: CAWRIALYNEQFF. The CDR3 bases are TGTGCCTGGAGGATAGCGCTGTACAATGAGCAGTTCTTC.

In its sample, this clonotype was seen many times. The J gene is TRBJ2-3, the V gene TRBV2; tentatively, D is TRBD2 (5 bases). CDR3 length: 14 amino acids. From germline, CDR1 is SNHLY and CDR2 FYNNEI. V lost 7 bases to trimming and J lost 0 bases, with 11 bases between them. This chain's CDR3 is CASIVLASTDTQYF. In DNA form, the CDR3 reads TGTGCCAGCATCGTGCTAGCTAGCACAGATACGCAGTATTTT.

This clonotype appeared many times. The rearrangement links TRBV28 to TRBJ2-3; D not resolved. V gave up 3 bases and J gave up 2 bases, with 9 bases separating them. The length of the CDR3 is 14 residues. Per the germline V gene, CDR1 is MDHEN and CDR2 is SYDVKM. The CDR3 protein is CASSLGLYTDTQYF. The CDR3 coding sequence is TGTGCCAGCAGTTTGGGTCTCTACACAGATACGCAGTATTTT.

The chain recombines TRBV20-1 with TRBJ2-7; possibly TRBD1 for D (6 bases). This CDR3 contains 14 residues. Trimming removed 6 bases at V and 2 bases at J, with 17 bases between. Germline values: CDR1 DFQATT, CDR2 SNEGSKA (reference sequence). CDR3 amino acids: CSATRTDTTYEQYF. CDR3 in DNA: TGCAGTGCCACAAGGACAGACACAACCTACGAGCAGTACTTC.

This clonotype was seen repeatedly, ten times or more. This chain uses TRBV28 with TRBJ1-1; D possibly corresponds to TRBD1 (5 bases). The V gene's germline CDR1 is MDHEN and CDR2 SYDVKM. Trimming cost V 3 bases and J 4 bases, with 9 bases left between them. The CDR3 is made up of 13 amino acids. The CDR3: CASSLGGFTEAFF. The CDR3 DNA reads TGTGCCAGCAGTTTGGGGGGTTTCACTGAAGCTTTCTTT.

This clonotype appeared many times. This chain links TRBV7-9 with TRBJ2-2, with D tentatively TRBD1 (5 bases). Trimming removed 1 base at V and 6 bases at J, with 15 bases between. Looked up from germline, CDR1 is SEHNR and CDR2 is FQNEAQ (reference sequence). The CDR3 runs 16 residues. The DNA for the CDR3 is TGTGCCAGCAGCTTAGTCGGCCAGGGAAAGCCCGGGGAGCTGTTTTTT. Amino acids: CASSLVGQGKPGELFF.

This clonotype has ten or more counts. The V and J genes are TRBV28 and TRBJ1-5; the D gene is possibly TRBD1 (6 bases). The CDR3 is 14 residues long. Trimming took off 6 bases at V and 5 bases at J, with 14 bases between the two ends. Germline lookup yields CDR1 MDHEN and CDR2 SYDVKM. CDR3 sequence: CASRTRGIDQPQHF. The DNA of the CDR3 is TGTGCCAGCAGAACGAGGGGGATTGATCAGCCCCAGCATTTT.

The table lists this clonotype with many counts. This CDR3 reads CASSPPGANVLTF. The CDR3 DNA reads TGTGCCAGCAGCCCACCTGGGGCCAACGTCCTGACTTTC. The chain couples TRBV6-5 to TRBJ2-6; D is undetermined. CDR1 MNHEY and CDR2 SVGAGI come from the germline V gene. V dropped 6 bases and J dropped 2 bases, with 5 bases sitting between them. The CDR3 consists of 13 residues.

This clonotype was counted many times. The chain employs TRBV30 and TRBJ1-5, with TRBD1 identical over 10 bases. Unmatched junction bases numbered 1, after V lost 1 base and J lost 4 bases. The germline CDR1 and CDR2 sequences are GTSNPN and SVGIG (reference sequence). CDR3 length: 14 amino acids. The CDR3: CAWSAGQGNQPQHF. DNA for the CDR3: TGTGCCTGGAGTGCGGGACAGGGGAATCAGCCCCAGCATTTT.

Many counts were recorded for this clonotype. CDR3 coding DNA: TGTGCCAGCAGCTTGGGCCCGGGAATTAGCACAGATACGCAGTATTTT. Its translation is CASSLGPGISTDTQYF. The chain employs TRBV11-2 and TRBJ2-3; weak D call: TRBD2 (5 bases). V lost 3 bases and J lost 0, with 13 bases in between. Germline V gene sequence: CDR1 SGHAT, CDR2 FQNNGV. The CDR3 loop spans 16 amino acids. Full variable domain (remainder filled in from reference TRBV11-2 and TRBJ2-3): EAGVAQSPRYKIIEKRQSVAFWCNPISGHATLYWYQQILGQGPKLLIQFQNNGVVDDSQLPKDRFSAERLKGVDSTLKIQPAKLEDSAVYLCASSLGPGISTDTQYFGPGTRLTVL.

This clonotype is deemed medium-sized (0.01 to 0.1%). The chain employs TRBV29-1 and TRBJ2-3, with D maybe TRBD2 (6 bases). Germline CDR1 and CDR2: SQVTM and ANQGSEA. This CDR3 is built from 14 residues. V lost 3 bases to trimming and J lost 1 base, with 11 bases between them. The CDR3 loop reads CSVERGEGTDTQYF. As DNA, the CDR3 is TGCAGCGTTGAGCGGGGTGAGGGCACAGATACGCAGTATTTT.

This clonotype was seen repeatedly, ten times or more. The chain links TRBV20-1 to TRBJ2-2; 8 positions match TRBD1. CDR1 is DFQATT and CDR2 is SNEGSKA in the germline V gene (reference sequence). The J segment lost 0 bases and the V segment lost 1 base, leaving 4 bases of the junction unmatched. This CDR3 comprises 16 residues. CDR3 in amino acids: CSARGMDRANTGELFF. CDR3 coding DNA: TGCAGTGCTAGAGGAATGGACAGGGCGAACACCGGGGAGCTGTTTTTT.

This clonotype was counted ten times or more. The chain joins TRBV14 to TRBJ2-2, with D unclear. The CDR3 is 15 residues long. Germline V gene sequence: CDR1 SGHDN, CDR2 FVKESK. Trimming left V 0 bases short and J 4 bases short, with 9 bases between. The CDR3 here is CASSQDHSGTGELFF. The CDR3 DNA is TGTGCCAGCAGCCAAGATCATTCGGGCACCGGGGAGCTGTTTTTT.

With respect to this clonotype: With a much larger clone just one base away, this may be a read error. V usage is TRBV27 and J usage is TRBJ1-1, with no clear D. CDR1 and CDR2 (germline): MNHEY, SMNVEV (reference sequence). This CDR3 has 13 residues. V was trimmed by 3 bases and J by 4 bases, leaving 9 bases between them. CDR3 nucleotides: TGTGCCAGCAGTTTCGCTACGAGCACTGAAGCTTTCTTT. This encodes CASSFATSTEAFF.

Remarks on this clonotype: No conserved phenylalanine or tryptophan ends this CDR3, so it is likely a read error. This chain connects TRBV29-1 to TRBJ2-7; TRBD1 matches 9 bases. CDR1 and CDR2 from the germline V gene are SQVTM and ANQGSEA. This CDR3 spans 14 amino acids. V dropped 6 bases and J dropped 2; count of bases not matched to a gene: 8. The CDR3 region has the DNA TGCAGCGTCGGGACAGGGATCGGGGCCTACGAGCAGTACCTC. Residues: CSVGTGIGAYEQYL.

The table lists this clonotype with a count of one. One base away lies a much larger clone, so this may be a sequencing read error. The rearrangement uses TRBV20-1 and TRBJ2-7; D possibly corresponds to TRBD2 (6 bases). CDR3 size: 12 residues. CDR1 and CDR2 (germline): DFQATT, SNEGSKA (reference sequence). The CDR3 DNA reads TGCAGTGCTGGAGAGGAGGGGCGGGAGCAGTACTTC. This codes for CSAGEEGREQYF.

This clonotype has only a few counts. This may come from a read error, since a much larger clone is one base off. V usage is TRBV20-1 and J usage is TRBJ2-5; tentative D call: TRBD2 (6 bases). Trimming took off 0 bases at V and 2 bases at J, with 13 bases between the two ends. Germline CDR1 DFQATT, CDR2 SNEGSKA (reference sequence). This CDR3 has 15 residues. This CDR3 is CSARDLGGPQETQYF. CDR3 sequence (DNA): TGCAGTGCTAGAGATCTCGGGGGTCCACAAGAGACCCAGTACTTC.

This clonotype was observed many times. The chain joins TRBV5-5 to TRBJ2-7; D call uncertain. The CDR3 runs to 13 residues. Trimming stripped 0 bases from V and 2 bases from J, with 6 bases between. CDR1 is SGHKS, CDR2 YYEKEE, per germline (reference sequence). The CDR3 reads CASSLGRTYEQYF. CDR3 nucleotides: TGTGCCAGCAGCTTGGGCCGAACCTACGAGCAGTACTTC.

The sample holds many counts of this clonotype. The CDR3 sequence: CASSLARADPTDTQYF. In nucleotides, the CDR3 is TGTGCCAGCAGCTTAGCGAGGGCAGACCCCACAGATACGCAGTATTTT. V and J are TRBV7-8 and TRBJ2-3; D is perhaps TRBD2 (5 bases). V was clipped by 0 bases and J by 2 bases, with 12 bases between them. Germline CDR1 SGHVS, CDR2 FQNEAQ. The CDR3 contains 16 residues.